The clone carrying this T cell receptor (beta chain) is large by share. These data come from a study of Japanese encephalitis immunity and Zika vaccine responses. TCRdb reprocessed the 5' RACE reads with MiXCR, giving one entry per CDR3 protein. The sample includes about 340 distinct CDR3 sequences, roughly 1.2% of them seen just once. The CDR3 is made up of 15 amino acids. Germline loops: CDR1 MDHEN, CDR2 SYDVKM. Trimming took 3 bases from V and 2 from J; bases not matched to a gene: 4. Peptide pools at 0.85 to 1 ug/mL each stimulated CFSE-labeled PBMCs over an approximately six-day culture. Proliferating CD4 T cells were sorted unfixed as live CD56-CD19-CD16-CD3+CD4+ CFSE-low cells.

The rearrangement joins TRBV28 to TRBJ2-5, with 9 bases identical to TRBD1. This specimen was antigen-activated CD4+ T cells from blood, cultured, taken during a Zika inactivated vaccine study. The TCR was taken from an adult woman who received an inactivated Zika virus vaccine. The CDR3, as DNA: TGTGCCAGCAGTTTCTTGACAGGGGGTCAAGAGACCCAGTACTTC. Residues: CASSFLTGGQETQYF.